A single TCR beta chain is shown here with its context. This record comes from a study of blood T cell repertoires in COVID-19. Sequencing used immunoSEQ multiplex PCR; TCRdb keeps in-frame clones, though not all of them. The sample has some 150,000 clones, approximately 80% seen once. Clinical histories supplied by participants themselves formed the basis of cohort assignment. Symptom resolution, clearance, or two negative PCRs marked donors in Cohort 3 as recovered. Germline V CDR1 and CDR2: SGHRS, YFSETQ. V was pared by 4 bases and J by 4 bases, with 8 bases of the junction left unmatched. This CDR3 has 15 residues.

Source material: PBMCs or T cells enriched from blood (not recorded which). This receptor was taken from a man between 50 and 59 years old who had recovered from COVID-19. The gene calls are TRBV5-1 and TRBJ2-5, with TRBD2 matching 9 bases. The CDR3 bases are TGCGCCAGCAGCGGTGGGGCGGGGGGGTCAGAGACCCAGTACTTC. Protein: CASSGGAGGSETQYF. The full variable domain, rest sourced from reference TRBV5-1 and TRBJ2-5, is KAGVTQTPRYLIKTRGQQVTLSCSPISGHRSVSWYQQTPGQGLQFLFEYFSETQRNKGNFPGRFSGRQFSNSRSEMNVSTLELGDSALYLCASSGGAGGSETQYFGPGTRLLVL.